A single sample gave rise to the 3 T cell receptor beta chains below, sequenced in a study of T cell responses to AZD1222 COVID-19 vaccine. Profiled with immunoSEQ multiplex PCR; TCRdb holds only in-frame clones, not every one. The sample contains roughly 100,000 clones, almost 85% of which appear only once. Sequenced here: peripheral blood, sampled on day 0 of AZD1222 vaccination. Receptors originate from an adult in good health.

This sequence joins TRBV18 and TRBJ1-1, with D maybe TRBD1 (5 bases). Per the germline V gene, CDR1 is KGHSH and CDR2 is LQKENI. The length of the CDR3 is 17 residues. V was cut by 4 bases and J by 0 bases, with 18 bases left in between. DNA for the CDR3: TGTGCCAGCTCACGCTCCGGGACGGAAGCTATGAACACTGAAGCTTTCTTT. Encoded protein: CASSRSGTEAMNTEAFF.

The chain joins TRBV4-1 to TRBJ2-3; 10 bases line up with TRBD1. V shed 3 bases and J 6 bases; nucleotides not matched to a gene: 9. Germline lookup yields CDR1 MGHRA and CDR2 YSYEKL. The CDR3 is made up of 16 amino acids. DNA for the CDR3: TGCGCCAGCAGCCACGACAGGGGGCTTAATACTGATACGCAGTATTTT. Protein: CASSHDRGLNTDTQYF.

CDR3 sequence (DNA): TGCGCCAGCAGCTTGGGGACGGGAAGCAATCAGCCCCAGCATTTT. Translated: CASSLGTGSNQPQHF. This chain uses TRBV5-1 with TRBJ1-5; D unresolved. Germline CDR1 reads SGHRS; CDR2 reads YFSETQ. This CDR3 comprises 15 residues. V lost 0 bases, J lost 1 base, and 8 bases lay in between.